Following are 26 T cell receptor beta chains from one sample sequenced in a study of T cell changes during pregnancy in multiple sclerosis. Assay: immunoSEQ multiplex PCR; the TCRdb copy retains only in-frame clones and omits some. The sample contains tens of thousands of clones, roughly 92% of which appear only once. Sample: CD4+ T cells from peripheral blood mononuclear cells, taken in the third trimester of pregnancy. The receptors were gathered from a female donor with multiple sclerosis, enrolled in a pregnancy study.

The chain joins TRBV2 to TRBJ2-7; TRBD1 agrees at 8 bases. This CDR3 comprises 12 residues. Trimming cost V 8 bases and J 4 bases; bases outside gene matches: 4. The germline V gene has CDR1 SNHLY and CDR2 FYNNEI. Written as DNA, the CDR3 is TGTGCCAGCGACAGGGGCAGGTACGAGCAGTACTTC. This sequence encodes CASDRGRYEQYF.

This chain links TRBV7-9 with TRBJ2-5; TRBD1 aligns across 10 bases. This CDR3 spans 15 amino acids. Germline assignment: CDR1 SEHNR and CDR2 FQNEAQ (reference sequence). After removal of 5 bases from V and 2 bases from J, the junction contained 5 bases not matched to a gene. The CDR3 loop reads CASSAGTGVQETQYF. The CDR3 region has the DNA TGTGCCAGCAGCGCCGGGACAGGGGTACAAGAGACCCAGTACTTC.

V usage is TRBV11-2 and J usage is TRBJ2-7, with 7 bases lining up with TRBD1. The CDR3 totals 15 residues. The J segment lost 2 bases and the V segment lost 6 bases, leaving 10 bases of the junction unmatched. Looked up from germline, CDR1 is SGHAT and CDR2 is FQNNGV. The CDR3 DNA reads TGTGCCAGCAGATCACTCCGGGACAGACCCTACGAGCAGTACTTC. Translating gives CASRSLRDRPYEQYF.

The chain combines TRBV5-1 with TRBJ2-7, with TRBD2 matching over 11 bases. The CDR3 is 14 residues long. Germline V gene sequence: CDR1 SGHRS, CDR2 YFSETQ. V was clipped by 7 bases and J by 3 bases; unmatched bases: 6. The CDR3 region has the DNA TGCGCCAGCTGTACCGGGACTAGCGGCTACGAGCAGTACTTC. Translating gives CASCTGTSGYEQYF. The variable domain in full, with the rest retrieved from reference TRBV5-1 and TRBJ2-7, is KAGVTQTPRYLIKTRGQQVTLSCSPISGHRSVSWYQQTPGQGLQFLFEYFSETQRNKGNFPGRFSGRQFSNSRSEMNVSTLELGDSALYLCASCTGTSGYEQYFGPGTRLTVT.

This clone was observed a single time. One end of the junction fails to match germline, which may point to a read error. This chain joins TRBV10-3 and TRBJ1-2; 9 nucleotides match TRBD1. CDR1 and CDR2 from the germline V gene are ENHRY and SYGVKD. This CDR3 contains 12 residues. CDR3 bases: TGTGCCCTCAGGGGACAGGGCTATGGCTACACCTTC. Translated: CALRGQGYGYTF.

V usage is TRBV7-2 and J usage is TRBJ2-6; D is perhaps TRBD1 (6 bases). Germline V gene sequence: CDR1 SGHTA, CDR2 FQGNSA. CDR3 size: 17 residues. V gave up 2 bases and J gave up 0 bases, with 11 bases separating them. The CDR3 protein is CASSLRGSGSGANVLTF. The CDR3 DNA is TGTGCCAGCAGCTTAAGGGGGTCGGGCTCTGGGGCCAACGTCCTGACTTTC. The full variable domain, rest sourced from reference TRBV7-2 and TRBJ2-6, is GAGVSQSPSNKVTEKGKDVELRCDPISGHTALYWYRQSLGQGLEFLIYFQGNSAPDKSGLPSDRFSAERTGGSVSTLTIQRTQQEDSAVYLCASSLRGSGSGANVLTFGAGSRLTVL.

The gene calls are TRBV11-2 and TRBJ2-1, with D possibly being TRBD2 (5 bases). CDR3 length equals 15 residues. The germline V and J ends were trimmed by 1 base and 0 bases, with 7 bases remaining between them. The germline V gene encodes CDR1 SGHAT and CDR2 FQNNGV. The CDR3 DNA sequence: TGTGCCAGCAGCTTAGTCCGGGACTCCTACAATGAGCAGTTCTTC. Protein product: CASSLVRDSYNEQFF.

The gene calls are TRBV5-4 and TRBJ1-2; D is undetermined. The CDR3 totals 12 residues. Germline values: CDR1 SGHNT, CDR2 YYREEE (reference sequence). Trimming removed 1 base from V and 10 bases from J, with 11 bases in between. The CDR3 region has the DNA TGTGCCAGCAGCTTGATCGCACTTGACTACACCTTC. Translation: CASSLIALDYTF. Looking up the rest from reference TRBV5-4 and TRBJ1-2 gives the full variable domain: ETGVTQSPTHLIKTRGQQVTLRCSSQSGHNTVSWYQQALGQGPQFIFQYYREEENGRGNFPPRFSGLQFPNYSSELNVNALELDDSALYLCASSLIALDYTFGSGTRLTVV.

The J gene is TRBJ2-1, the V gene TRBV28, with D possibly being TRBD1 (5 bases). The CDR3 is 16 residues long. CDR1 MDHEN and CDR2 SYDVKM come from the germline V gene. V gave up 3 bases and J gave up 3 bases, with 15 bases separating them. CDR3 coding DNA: TGTGCCAGCAGTTTTGGGGCTGGGGCTCTCTACAATGAGCAGTTCTTC. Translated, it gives CASSFGAGALYNEQFF.

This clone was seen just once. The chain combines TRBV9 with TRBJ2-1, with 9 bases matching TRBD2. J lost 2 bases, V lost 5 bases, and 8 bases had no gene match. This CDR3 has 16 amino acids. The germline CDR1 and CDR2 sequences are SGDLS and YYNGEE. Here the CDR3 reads CASSAEAGGPYNEQFF. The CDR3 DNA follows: TGTGCCAGCAGTGCAGAAGCGGGAGGCCCCTACAATGAGCAGTTCTTC.

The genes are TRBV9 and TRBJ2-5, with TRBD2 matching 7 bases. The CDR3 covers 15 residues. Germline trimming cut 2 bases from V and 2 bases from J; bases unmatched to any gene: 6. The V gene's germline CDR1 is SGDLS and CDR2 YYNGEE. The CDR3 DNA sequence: TGTGCCAGCAGCGTGGGCGGGAGCTCTCAAGAGACCCAGTACTTC. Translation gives CASSVGGSSQETQYF.

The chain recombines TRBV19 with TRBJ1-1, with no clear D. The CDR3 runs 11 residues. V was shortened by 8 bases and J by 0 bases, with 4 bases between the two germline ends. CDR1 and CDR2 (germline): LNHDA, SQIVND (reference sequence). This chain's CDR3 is CASYMNTEAFF. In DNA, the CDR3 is TGTGCCAGTTACATGAACACTGAAGCTTTCTTT.

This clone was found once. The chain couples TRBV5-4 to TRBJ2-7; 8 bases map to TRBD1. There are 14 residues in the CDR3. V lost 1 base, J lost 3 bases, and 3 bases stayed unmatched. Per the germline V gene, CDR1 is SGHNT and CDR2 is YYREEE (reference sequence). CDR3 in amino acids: CASSLSGGGYEQYF. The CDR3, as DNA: TGTGCCAGCAGCTTGTCAGGGGGCGGCTACGAGCAGTACTTC. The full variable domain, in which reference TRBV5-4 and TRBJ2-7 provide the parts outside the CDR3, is ETGVTQSPTHLIKTRGQQVTLRCSSQSGHNTVSWYQQALGQGPQFIFQYYREEENGRGNFPPRFSGLQFPNYSSELNVNALELDDSALYLCASSLSGGGYEQYFGPGTRLTVT.

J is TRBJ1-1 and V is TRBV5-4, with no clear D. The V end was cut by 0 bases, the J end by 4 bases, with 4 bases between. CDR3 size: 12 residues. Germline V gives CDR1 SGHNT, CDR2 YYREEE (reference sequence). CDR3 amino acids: CASSLVATEAFF. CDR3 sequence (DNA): TGTGCCAGCAGCTTGGTGGCCACTGAAGCTTTCTTT.

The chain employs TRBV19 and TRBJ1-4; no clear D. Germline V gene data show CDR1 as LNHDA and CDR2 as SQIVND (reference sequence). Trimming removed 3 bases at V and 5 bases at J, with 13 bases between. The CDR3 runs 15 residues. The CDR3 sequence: CASSMRTRRNEKLFF. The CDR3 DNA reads TGTGCCAGTAGTATGAGGACCAGGAGGAATGAAAAACTGTTTTTT.

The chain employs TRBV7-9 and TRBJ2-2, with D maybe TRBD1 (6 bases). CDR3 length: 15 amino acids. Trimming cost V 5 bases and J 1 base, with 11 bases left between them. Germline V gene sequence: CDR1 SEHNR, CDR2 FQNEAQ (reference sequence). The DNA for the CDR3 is TGTGCCAGCAGCGCCCGACAGGTGAACACCGGGGAGCTGTTTTTT. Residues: CASSARQVNTGELFF.

As DNA, the CDR3 is TGTGCCAGCAGCTTAAGTTCGTTACAGGGATCCTACAATGAGCAGTTCTTC. It translates to CASSLSSLQGSYNEQFF. The chain joins TRBV7-9 to TRBJ2-1; the D gene is possibly TRBD1 (6 bases). Germline V gene lookup returns CDR1 SEHNR and CDR2 FQNEAQ (reference sequence). This CDR3 has 17 amino acids. V lost 2 bases to trimming and J lost 1 base, with 15 bases between them.

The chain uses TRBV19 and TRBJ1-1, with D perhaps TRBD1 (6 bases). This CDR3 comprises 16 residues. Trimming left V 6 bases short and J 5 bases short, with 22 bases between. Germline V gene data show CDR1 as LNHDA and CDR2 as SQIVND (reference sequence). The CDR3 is CASRSGTGGPWTEAFF. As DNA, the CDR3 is TGTGCCAGTAGATCCGGAACTGGGGGCCCGTGGACTGAAGCTTTCTTT.

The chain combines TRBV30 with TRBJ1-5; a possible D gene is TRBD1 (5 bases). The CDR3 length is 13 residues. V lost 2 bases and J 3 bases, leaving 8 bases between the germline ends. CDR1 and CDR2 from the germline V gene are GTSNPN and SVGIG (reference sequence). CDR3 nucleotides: TGTGCCTGGAGTAGGGGTCCCAATCAGCCCCAGCATTTT. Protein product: CAWSRGPNQPQHF.

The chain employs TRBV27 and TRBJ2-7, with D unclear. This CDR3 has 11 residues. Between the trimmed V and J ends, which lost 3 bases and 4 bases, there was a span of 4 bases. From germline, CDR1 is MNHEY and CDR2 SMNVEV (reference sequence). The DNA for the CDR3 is TGTGCCAGCAGTTTCGGGTACGAGCAGTACTTC. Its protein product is CASSFGYEQYF.

The CDR3 is CASSLTSGEAGELFF. The CDR3 DNA reads TGTGCCAGCAGCTTGACTAGCGGAGAGGCCGGGGAGCTGTTTTTT. The chain couples TRBV7-3 to TRBJ2-2; 9 bases match TRBD2. The junction had 5 bases not matched to a gene; V was cut back by 3 bases and J by 6 bases. Germline assignment: CDR1 SGHTA and CDR2 FQGTGA. This CDR3 comprises 15 residues.

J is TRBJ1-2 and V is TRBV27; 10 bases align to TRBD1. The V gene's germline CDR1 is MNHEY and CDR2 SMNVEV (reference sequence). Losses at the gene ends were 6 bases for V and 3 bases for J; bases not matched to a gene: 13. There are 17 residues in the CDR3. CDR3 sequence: CASSPRNPTGGDYGYTF. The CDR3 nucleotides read TGTGCCAGCAGCCCTAGGAACCCGACAGGGGGCGACTATGGCTACACCTTC.

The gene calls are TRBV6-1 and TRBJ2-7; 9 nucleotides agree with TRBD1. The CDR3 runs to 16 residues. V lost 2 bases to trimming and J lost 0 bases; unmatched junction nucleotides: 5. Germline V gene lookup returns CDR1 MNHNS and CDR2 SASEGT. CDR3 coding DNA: TGTGCCAGCAGTGAAACCGGGACAGGGATCTCCTACGAGCAGTACTTC. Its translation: CASSETGTGISYEQYF.

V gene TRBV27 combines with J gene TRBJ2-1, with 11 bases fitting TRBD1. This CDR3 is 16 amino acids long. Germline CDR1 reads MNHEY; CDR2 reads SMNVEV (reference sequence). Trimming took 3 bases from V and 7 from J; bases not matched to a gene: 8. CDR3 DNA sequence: TGTGCCAGCAGTTTGACCGGGACAGGGGGATCAAATGAGCAGTTCTTC. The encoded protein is CASSLTGTGGSNEQFF.

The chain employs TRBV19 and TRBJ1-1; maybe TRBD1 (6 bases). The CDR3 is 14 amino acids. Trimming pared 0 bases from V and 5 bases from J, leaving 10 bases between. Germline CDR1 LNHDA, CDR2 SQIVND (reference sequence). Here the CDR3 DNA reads TGTGCCAGTAGTATAGAAACAGGGATTACTGAAGCTTTCTTT. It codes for CASSIETGITEAFF.

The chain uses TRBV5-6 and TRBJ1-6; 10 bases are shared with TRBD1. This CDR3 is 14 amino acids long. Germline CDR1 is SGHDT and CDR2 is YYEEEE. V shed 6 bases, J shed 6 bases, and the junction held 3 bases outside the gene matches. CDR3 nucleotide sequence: TGTGCCAGCACCTGGGACAGGGGTAATTCACCCCTCCACTTT. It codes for CASTWDRGNSPLHF.